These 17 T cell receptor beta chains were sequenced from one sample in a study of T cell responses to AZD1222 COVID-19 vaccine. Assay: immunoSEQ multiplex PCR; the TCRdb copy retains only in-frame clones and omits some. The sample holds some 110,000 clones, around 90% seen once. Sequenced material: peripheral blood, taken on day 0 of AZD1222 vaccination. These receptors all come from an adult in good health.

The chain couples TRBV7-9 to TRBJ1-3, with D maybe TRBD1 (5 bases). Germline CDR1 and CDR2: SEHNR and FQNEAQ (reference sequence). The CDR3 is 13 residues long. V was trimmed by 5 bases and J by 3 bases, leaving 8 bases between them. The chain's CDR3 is CASSRTSGNTIYF. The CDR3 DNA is TGTGCCAGCAGCCGGACAAGTGGAAACACCATATATTTT.

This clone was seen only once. CDR3 protein: CASSLDRGMNTEAFF. CDR3 DNA: TGTGCCAGCAGCTTGGACAGGGGAATGAACACTGAAGCTTTCTTT. The chain carries TRBV5-6 and TRBJ1-1; 7 nucleotides align to TRBD1. Germline values: CDR1 SGHDT, CDR2 YYEEEE. The CDR3 contains 15 residues. V shed 0 bases and J 0 bases; nucleotides not matched to a gene: 2.

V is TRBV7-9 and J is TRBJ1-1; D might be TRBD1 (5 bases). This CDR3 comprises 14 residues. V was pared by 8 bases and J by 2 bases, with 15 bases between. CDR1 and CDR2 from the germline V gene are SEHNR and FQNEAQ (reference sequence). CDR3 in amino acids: CASLGGLLNTEAFF. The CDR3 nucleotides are TGTGCCAGCTTGGGGGGGTTATTAAACACTGAAGCTTTCTTT.

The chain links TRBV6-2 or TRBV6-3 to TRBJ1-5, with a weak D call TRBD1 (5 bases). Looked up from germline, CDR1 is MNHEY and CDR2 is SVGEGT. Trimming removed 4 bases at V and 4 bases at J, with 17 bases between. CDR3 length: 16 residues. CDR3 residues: CASSWGRRGVNQPQHF. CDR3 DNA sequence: TGTGCCAGCAGTTGGGGCAGGCGGGGGGTAAATCAGCCCCAGCATTTT.

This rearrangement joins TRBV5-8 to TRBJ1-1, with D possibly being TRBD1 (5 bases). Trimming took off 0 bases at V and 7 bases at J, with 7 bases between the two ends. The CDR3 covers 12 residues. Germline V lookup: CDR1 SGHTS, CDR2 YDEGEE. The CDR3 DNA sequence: TGTGCCAGCAGCTTGGTTGACAGTGAAGCTTTCTTT. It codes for CASSLVDSEAFF.

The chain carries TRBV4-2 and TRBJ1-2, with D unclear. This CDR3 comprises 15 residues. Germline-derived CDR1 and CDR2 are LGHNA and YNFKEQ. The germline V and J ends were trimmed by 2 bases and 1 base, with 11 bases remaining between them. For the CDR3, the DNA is TGTGCCAGCAGCCAACGGCCGAAAGATAACTATGGCTACACCTTC. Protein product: CASSQRPKDNYGYTF.

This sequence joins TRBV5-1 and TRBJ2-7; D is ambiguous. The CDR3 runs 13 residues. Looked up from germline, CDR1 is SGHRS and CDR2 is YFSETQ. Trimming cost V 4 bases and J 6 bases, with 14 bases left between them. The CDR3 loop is CASSVPGEVEQYF. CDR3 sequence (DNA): TGCGCCAGCAGCGTTCCTGGTGAAGTCGAGCAGTACTTC. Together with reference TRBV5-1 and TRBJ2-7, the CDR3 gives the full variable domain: KAGVTQTPRYLIKTRGQQVTLSCSPISGHRSVSWYQQTPGQGLQFLFEYFSETQRNKGNFPGRFSGRQFSNSRSEMNVSTLELGDSALYLCASSVPGEVEQYFGPGTRLTVT.

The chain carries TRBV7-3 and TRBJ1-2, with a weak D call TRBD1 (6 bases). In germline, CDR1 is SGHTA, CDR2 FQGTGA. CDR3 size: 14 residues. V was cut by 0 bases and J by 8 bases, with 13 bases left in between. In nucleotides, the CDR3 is TGTGCCAGCAGCTTAACAGGGGGAACTATGGGCTACACCTTC. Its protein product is CASSLTGGTMGYTF.

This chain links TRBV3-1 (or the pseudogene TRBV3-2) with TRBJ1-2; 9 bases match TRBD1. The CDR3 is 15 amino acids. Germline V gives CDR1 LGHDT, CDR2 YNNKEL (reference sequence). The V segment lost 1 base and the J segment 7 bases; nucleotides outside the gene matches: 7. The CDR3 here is CASSQVGQGLLGYTF. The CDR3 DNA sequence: TGTGCCAGCAGCCAAGTGGGACAGGGCTTGCTTGGCTACACCTTC.

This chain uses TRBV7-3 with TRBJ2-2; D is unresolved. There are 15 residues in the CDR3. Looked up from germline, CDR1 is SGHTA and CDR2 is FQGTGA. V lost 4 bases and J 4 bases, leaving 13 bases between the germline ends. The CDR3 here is CASSSTELSTGELFF. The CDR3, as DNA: TGTGCCAGCAGCTCGACGGAATTAAGCACCGGGGAGCTGTTTTTT.

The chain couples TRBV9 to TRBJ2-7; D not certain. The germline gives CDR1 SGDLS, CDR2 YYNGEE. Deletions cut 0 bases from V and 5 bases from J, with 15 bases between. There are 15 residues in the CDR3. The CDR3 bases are TGTGCCAGCAGCGTAGCTGTATCAGGTCCTGACGAGCAGTACTTC. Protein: CASSVAVSGPDEQYF.

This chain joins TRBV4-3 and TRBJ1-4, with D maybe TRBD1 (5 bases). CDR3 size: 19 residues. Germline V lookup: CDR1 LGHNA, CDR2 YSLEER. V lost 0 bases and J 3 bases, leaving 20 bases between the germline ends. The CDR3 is CASSQDLANQGFANEKLFF. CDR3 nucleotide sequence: TGCGCCAGCAGCCAAGATCTGGCAAATCAGGGTTTTGCTAATGAAAAACTGTTTTTT.

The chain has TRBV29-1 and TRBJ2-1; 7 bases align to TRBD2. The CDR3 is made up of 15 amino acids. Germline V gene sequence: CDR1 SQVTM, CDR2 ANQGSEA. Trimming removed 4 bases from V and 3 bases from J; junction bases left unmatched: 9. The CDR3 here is CSVGLERGYYNEQFF. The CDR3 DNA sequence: TGCAGCGTTGGATTGGAGCGGGGTTACTACAATGAGCAGTTCTTC.

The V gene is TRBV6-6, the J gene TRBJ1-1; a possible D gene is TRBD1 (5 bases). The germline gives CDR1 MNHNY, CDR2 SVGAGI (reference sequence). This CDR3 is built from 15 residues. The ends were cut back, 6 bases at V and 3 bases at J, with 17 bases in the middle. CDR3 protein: CASRNLRGADTEAFF. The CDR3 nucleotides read TGTGCCAGCAGGAACCTAAGGGGAGCGGACACTGAAGCTTTCTTT.

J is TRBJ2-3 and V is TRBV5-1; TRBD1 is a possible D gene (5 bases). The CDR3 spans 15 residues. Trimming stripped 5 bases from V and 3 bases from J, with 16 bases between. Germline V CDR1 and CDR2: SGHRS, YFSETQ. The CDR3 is CASSRGQGITDTQYF. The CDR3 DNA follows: TGCGCCAGCAGTCGTGGGCAGGGAATTACAGATACGCAGTATTTT.

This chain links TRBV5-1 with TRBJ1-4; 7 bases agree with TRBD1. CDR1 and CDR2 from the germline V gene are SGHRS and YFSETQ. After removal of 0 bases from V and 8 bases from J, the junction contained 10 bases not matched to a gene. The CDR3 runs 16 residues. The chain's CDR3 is CASSLARGGSAEKLFF. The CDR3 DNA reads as TGCGCCAGCAGCTTGGCCAGGGGGGGCTCGGCAGAAAAACTGTTTTTT.

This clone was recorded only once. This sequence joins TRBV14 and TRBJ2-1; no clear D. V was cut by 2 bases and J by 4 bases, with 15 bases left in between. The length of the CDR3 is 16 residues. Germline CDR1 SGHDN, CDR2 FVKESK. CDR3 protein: CASSQPIGVLYNEQFF. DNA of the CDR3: TGTGCCAGCAGCCAACCTATAGGAGTTCTTTACAATGAGCAGTTCTTC.